This T cell receptor beta chain was recorded in a study of T cells in Graves' hyperthyroidism and ophthalmopathy. Study-wide findings and caveats: In blood, most of the thyroid clonotypes expanded above 0.001 were also present.

Reasons for excluding patients were uncontrolled infection, other autoimmune disease, pregnancy or lactation. The authors took PBMCs from roughly 9.7 ml fresh peripheral blood. Concerning this clonotype: Its antigen is as yet unknown.

Germline V gene data show CDR1 as MNHNS and CDR2 as SASEGT. J lost 6 bases, V lost 4 bases, and 9 bases had no gene match. CDR3 length equals 15 residues. The source material, RNA transcripts, was used to amplify TCR beta CDR3 regions. First-round RT-PCR of the TCR CDR3 relied on the HTBI primer set. TCRdb reprocessed the multiplex PCR reads with MiXCR, giving one entry per CDR3 protein. The profile shows under 300,000 distinct CDR3 sequences, about 25% of them singletons. The chain employs TRBV6-1 and TRBJ2-7, with TRBD1 identical over 10 bases. This clonotype was sampled from a man aged 40-55 years with Graves' hyperthyroidism that later progressed to Graves' ophthalmopathy. Sequenced input: blood. The CDR3 here is CASSGSGTGVREQYF. The CDR3 coding sequence is TGTGCCAGCAGTGGCTCCGGGACAGGGGTTCGCGAGCAGTACTTC.